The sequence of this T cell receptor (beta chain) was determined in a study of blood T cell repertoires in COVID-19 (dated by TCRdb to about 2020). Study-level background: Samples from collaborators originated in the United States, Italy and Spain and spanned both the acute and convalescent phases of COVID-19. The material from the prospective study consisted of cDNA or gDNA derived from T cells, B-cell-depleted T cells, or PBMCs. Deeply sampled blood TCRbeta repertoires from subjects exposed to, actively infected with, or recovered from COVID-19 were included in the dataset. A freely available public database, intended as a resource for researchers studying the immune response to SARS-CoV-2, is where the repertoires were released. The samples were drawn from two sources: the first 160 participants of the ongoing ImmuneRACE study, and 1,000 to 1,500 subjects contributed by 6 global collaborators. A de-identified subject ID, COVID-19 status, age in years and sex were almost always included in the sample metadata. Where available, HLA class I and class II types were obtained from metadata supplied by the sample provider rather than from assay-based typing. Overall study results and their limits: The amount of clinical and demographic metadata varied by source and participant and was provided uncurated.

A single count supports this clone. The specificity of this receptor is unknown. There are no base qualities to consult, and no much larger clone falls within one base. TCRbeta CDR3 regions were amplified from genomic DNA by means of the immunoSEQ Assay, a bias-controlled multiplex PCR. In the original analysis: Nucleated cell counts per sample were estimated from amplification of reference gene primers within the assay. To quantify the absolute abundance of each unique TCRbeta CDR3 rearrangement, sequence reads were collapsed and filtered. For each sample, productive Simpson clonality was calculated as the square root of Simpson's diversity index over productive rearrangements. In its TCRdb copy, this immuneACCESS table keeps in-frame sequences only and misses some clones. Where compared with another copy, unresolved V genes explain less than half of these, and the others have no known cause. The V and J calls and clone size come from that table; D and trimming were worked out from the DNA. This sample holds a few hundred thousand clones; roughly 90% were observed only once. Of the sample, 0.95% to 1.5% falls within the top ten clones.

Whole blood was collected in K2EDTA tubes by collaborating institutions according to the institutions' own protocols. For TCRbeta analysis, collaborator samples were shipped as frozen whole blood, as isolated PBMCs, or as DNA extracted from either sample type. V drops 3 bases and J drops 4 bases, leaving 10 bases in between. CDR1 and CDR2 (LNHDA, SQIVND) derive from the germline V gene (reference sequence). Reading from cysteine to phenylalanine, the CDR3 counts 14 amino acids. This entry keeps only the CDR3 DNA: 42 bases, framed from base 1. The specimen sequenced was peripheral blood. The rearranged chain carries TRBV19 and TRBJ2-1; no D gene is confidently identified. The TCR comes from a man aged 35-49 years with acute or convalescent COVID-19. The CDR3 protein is CASSMGTLYNEQFF. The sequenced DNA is TGTGCCAGTAGTATGGGCACCCTATACAATGAGCAGTTCTTC.